These T cell receptor beta chains were read from a single sample in a study of T-cell reconstitution after alpha-beta-depleted transplantation in children. MiXCR was run by TCRdb on the PCR reads, yielding one entry per CDR3 protein. The data show more than 150,000 distinct CDR3 sequences, roughly 14% seen once. This material consisted of PBMCs from the stem cell graft donor, taken from the stem cell graft. These receptors were collected from a human donor who donated a stem cell graft to a child with acute lymphoblastic leukemia. Both conserved end residues are part of each CDR3. The D gene is left open where the match is weak. Size values are once, few and many counts, or a class for expanded clones, and some rows have none.

clone_size: many; j_call: TRBJ2-3; v_call: TRBV5-1; d_call: TRBD2; cdr3_nt: TGCGCCAGCAGCTTGAACCCCAGCGGGAGAACAACAGATACGCAGTATTTT; cdr3_aa: CASSLNPSGRTTDTQYF
clone_size: few; j_call: TRBJ1-4; v_call: TRBV19; d_call: NA; cdr3_nt: TGTGCCAGTAGCTGGAGGGGGGCAACTAATGAAAAACTGTTTTTT; cdr3_aa: CASSWRGATNEKLFF
clone_size: many; j_call: TRBJ2-3; v_call: TRBV7-9; d_call: NA; cdr3_nt: TGTGCCAGCAGCTTATCATCAGATACGCAGTATTTT; cdr3_aa: CASSLSSDTQYF
clone_size: few; j_call: TRBJ1-2; v_call: TRBV5-1; d_call: NA; cdr3_nt: TGCGCCAGCAGCTTGGAGCTTTACGGAACCCCTTCTTTC; cdr3_aa: CASSLELYGTPSF
clone_size: few; j_call: TRBJ1-3; v_call: TRBV20-1; d_call: TRBD1; cdr3_nt: TGCAGTGCTAGAGTACCGTCAGGGGGTGGAAACACCATATATTTT; cdr3_aa: CSARVPSGGGNTIYF
clone_size: many; j_call: TRBJ2-7; v_call: TRBV20-1; d_call: TRBD2; cdr3_nt: TGCAGTGCCCGGATAGCGGGCTACGAGCAGTACTTC; cdr3_aa: CSARIAGYEQYF
clone_size: many; j_call: TRBJ2-5; v_call: TRBV5-1; d_call: NA; cdr3_nt: TGCGCCAGCAGCTTGGGTCCTAGAGTCCAAGAGACCCAGTACTTC; cdr3_aa: CASSLGPRVQETQYF
clone_size: NA; j_call: TRBJ2-2; v_call: TRBV4-1; d_call: NA; cdr3_nt: TGCGCCAGCAGCCGACGGGGACTGGGAAACACCGGGGAGCTGTTTTTT; cdr3_aa: CASSRRGLGNTGELFF
clone_size: NA; j_call: TRBJ2-3; v_call: TRBV4-2; d_call: TRBD2; cdr3_nt: TGTGCCAGCAGCCAGACTAGCGGGAGAACTACAGATACGCAGTATTTT; cdr3_aa: CASSQTSGRTTDTQYF
clone_size: few; j_call: TRBJ2-4; v_call: TRBV11-3; d_call: NA; cdr3_nt: TGTGCCAGCAGCTTAGAGAGACAGCTAAAAAACATTCAGTACTTC; cdr3_aa: CASSLERQLKNIQYF
clone_size: many; j_call: TRBJ2-1; v_call: TRBV7-8; d_call: TRBD2; cdr3_nt: TGTGCCAGCAGCTCCGGGACTAGCGCTTACAATGAGCAGTTCTTC; cdr3_aa: CASSSGTSAYNEQFF
clone_size: many; j_call: TRBJ1-1; v_call: TRBV12-3/TRBV12-4; d_call: NA; cdr3_nt: TGTGCCAGCAGTTTGGGGGCGGCTGAAGCTTTCTTT; cdr3_aa: CASSLGAAEAFF
clone_size: few; j_call: TRBJ2-2; v_call: TRBV11-1; d_call: TRBD1; cdr3_nt: TGTGCCAGCAGCCCACCTCAGGGGGCTGCCGGGGAGCTGTTTTTT; cdr3_aa: CASSPPQGAAGELFF
clone_size: many; j_call: TRBJ1-2; v_call: TRBV29-1; d_call: NA; cdr3_nt: TGCAGCGTTTCGGAACAATACTATGGCTACACCTTC; cdr3_aa: CSVSEQYYGYTF
clone_size: many; j_call: TRBJ2-5; v_call: TRBV29-1; d_call: TRBD1; cdr3_nt: TGCAGCGCCGGCCTCCCCGGGACAGGAGGAGAGACCCAGTACTTC; cdr3_aa: CSAGLPGTGGETQYF
clone_size: many; j_call: TRBJ2-7; v_call: TRBV27; d_call: NA; cdr3_nt: TGTGCCACCCTGGGAGGACCCACCGGCGAGCAGTACTTC; cdr3_aa: CATLGGPTGEQYF
clone_size: NA; j_call: TRBJ2-3; v_call: TRBV5-1; d_call: TRBD2; cdr3_nt: TGCGCCAGCGGTAAACGGACTAGCGGATACCAGCCAGATACGCAGTATTTT; cdr3_aa: CASGKRTSGYQPDTQYF
clone_size: many; j_call: TRBJ1-1; v_call: TRBV12-3/TRBV12-4; d_call: NA; cdr3_nt: TGTGCCACCGCTGCAGGGGCGGTCACTGAAGCTTTCTTT; cdr3_aa: CATAAGAVTEAFF
clone_size: many; j_call: TRBJ2-3; v_call: TRBV12-3/TRBV12-4; d_call: NA; cdr3_nt: TGTGCCAGCAGTTTTCTGACAGATACGCAGTATTTT; cdr3_aa: CASSFLTDTQYF
clone_size: many; j_call: TRBJ2-4; v_call: TRBV12-3/TRBV12-4; d_call: TRBD1; cdr3_nt: TGTGCCAGCACCCAAGGGGGGAACAGGGGGCAAAACATTCAGTACTTC; cdr3_aa: CASTQGGNRGQNIQYF
clone_size: many; j_call: TRBJ1-2; v_call: TRBV5-1; d_call: NA; cdr3_nt: TGCGCCAGCAGCTTGGACGGGGGGCTCGTCTATGGCTACACCTTC; cdr3_aa: CASSLDGGLVYGYTF
clone_size: many; j_call: TRBJ2-7; v_call: TRBV5-1; d_call: TRBD2; cdr3_nt: TGCGCCAGCAGCTTGGATTCCGGCGGGAGTAGCTACGAGCAGTACTTC; cdr3_aa: CASSLDSGGSSYEQYF
clone_size: many; j_call: TRBJ1-1; v_call: TRBV12-3/TRBV12-4; d_call: TRBD1; cdr3_nt: TGTGCCAGCAGTGACAGGGGGTCGAGTGAAGCTTTCTTT; cdr3_aa: CASSDRGSSEAFF
clone_size: NA; j_call: TRBJ2-7; v_call: TRBV12-3/TRBV12-4; d_call: NA; cdr3_nt: TGTGCCAGCAGTCCAAGGAGACAGTACTACGAGCAGTACTTC; cdr3_aa: CASSPRRQYYEQYF
clone_size: many; j_call: TRBJ2-3; v_call: TRBV28; d_call: TRBD2; cdr3_nt: TGTGCCAGCACCGCTTCTTTAGCGGGGTCTGGAGATACGCAGTATTTT; cdr3_aa: CASTASLAGSGDTQYF